This paragraph covers one T cell receptor (beta chain) sequence. Its target is not known. At the deep level, the assay was run. Replicate PCRs run on unsorted PBMC used approximately 300 ng DNA, which was approximately 29,000 T cell genomes. Repertoires were generated with immunoSEQ multiplex PCR, while TCRdb's copy carries only in-frame clones and drops some. There are about 480,000 clones in the sample; 70% to 80% occur only once, and around 13% lies in the top ten. J lost 6 bases, V lost 5 bases, and 11 bases had no gene match. The length of the CDR3 is 17 residues. From germline, CDR1 is SGHDN and CDR2 FVKESK. These data originate in a study of shared clonotypes between healthy human individuals. Points from the study as a whole: Few donors limited the genetic and exposure-history diversity represented.

The sequence was obtained from a woman aged 40 to 50 in good health. Some clones in this sample may be carry-over from other donors' samples. Sample: PBMCs. The chain couples TRBV14 to TRBJ2-1; 12 bases are a match to TRBD2. The CDR3 spells CASSGTGASGRANEQFF. The CDR3 DNA follows: TGTGCCAGCAGCGGAACCGGGGCTAGCGGGAGGGCCAATGAGCAGTTCTTC. Full variable domain (outside the CDR3, taken from reference TRBV14 and TRBJ2-1): EAGVTQFPSHSVIEKGQTVTLRCDPISGHDNLYWYRRVMGKEIKFLLHFVKESKQDESGMPNNRFLAERTGGTYSTLKVQPAELEDSGVYFCASSGTGASGRANEQFFGPGTRLTVL.